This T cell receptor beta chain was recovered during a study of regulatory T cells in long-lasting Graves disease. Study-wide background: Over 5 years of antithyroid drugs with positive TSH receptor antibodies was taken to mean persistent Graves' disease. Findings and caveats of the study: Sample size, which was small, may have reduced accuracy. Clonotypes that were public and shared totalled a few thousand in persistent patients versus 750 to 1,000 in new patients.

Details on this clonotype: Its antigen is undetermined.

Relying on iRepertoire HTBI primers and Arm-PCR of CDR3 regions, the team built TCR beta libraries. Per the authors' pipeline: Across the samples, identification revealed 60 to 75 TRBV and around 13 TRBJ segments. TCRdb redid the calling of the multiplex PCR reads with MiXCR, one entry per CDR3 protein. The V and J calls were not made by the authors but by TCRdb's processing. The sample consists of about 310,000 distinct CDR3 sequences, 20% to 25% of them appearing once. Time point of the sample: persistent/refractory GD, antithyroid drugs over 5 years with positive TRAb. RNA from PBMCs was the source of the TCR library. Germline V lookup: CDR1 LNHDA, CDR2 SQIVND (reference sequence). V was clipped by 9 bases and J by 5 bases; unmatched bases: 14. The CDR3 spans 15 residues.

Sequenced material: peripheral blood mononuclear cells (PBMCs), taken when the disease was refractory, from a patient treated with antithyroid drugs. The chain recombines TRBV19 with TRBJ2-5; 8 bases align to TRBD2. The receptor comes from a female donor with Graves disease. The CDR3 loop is CASARQAGDTETQYF. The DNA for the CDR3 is TGTGCCAGCGCCCGCCAAGCGGGAGACACTGAGACCCAGTACTTC.